The rows below give T cell receptor beta chains drawn from one sample of a study of T cell changes during pregnancy in multiple sclerosis. Some clones are missing from TCRdb's copy, which holds only in-frame ones; the method was immunoSEQ multiplex PCR. The sample contains 30,000 to 40,000 clones, 91% of which appear only once. This specimen was CD4+ T cells from peripheral blood mononuclear cells, taken in the third trimester of pregnancy. The receptor set was obtained from a female donor in good health, enrolled as a control in a pregnancy study. The CDR3 runs from the conserved cysteine through the conserved F or W. Fields, in order: D gene, J gene, V gene, CDR3 DNA, CDR3 protein. D genes are given only for firm matches.

>.|TRBJ2-2|TRBV11-1
TGTGCCAGCAGCATCGTAGGAGGCGGGGAGCTGTTTTTT
CASSIVGGGELFF
>.|TRBJ2-2|TRBV7-2
TGTGCCAGCAGCTTAGTGGGGGGCACCGGGGAGCTGTTTTTT
CASSLVGGTGELFF
>.|TRBJ1-5|TRBV5-1
TGCGCCAGCAGCCTGAGGGGGTATAGCAATCAGCCCCAGCATTTT
CASSLRGYSNQPQHF
>TRBD1|TRBJ2-7|TRBV7-2
TGTGCCAGCAGCTCCCGGGACAGGGGTTTCGAGCAGTACTTC
CASSSRDRGFEQYF
>.|TRBJ2-7|TRBV19
TGTGCCAGTAGTACGCACTACAACGGCGAGCAGTACTTC
CASSTHYNGEQYF
>TRBD2|TRBJ2-5|TRBV9
TGTGCCAGCAGCGTAGGGCTAGCGGGAGGAGAGACCCAGTACTTC
CASSVGLAGGETQYF
>.|TRBJ1-5|TRBV28
TGTGCCAGCAGTTTAGCTTCGCGTATCAATCAGCCCCAGCATTTT
CASSLASRINQPQHF
>TRBD1|TRBJ2-3|TRBV19
TGTGCCAGTACCACCCCTCGACAGGGAGTAGGCGTGAAGTATTTT
CASTTPRQGVGVKYF
>TRBD1|TRBJ1-4|TRBV19
TGTGCCAGTAGTCAGGAGGGGGCGCGGGATGGCGAAAAACTGTTTTTT
CASSQEGARDGEKLFF
>TRBD1|TRBJ2-7|TRBV19
TGTGCCAGTAGTGGGACAGGAATTATCTACGAGCAGTACTTC
CASSGTGIIYEQYF
>TRBD1|TRBJ2-2|TRBV7-6
TGTGCCAGCAGCTTAGAGTCCCAGGGGGCGAACACCGGGGAGCTGTTTTTT
CASSLESQGANTGELFF
>TRBD1|TRBJ2-1|TRBV12-5
TGTGCTAGTGGTTTGGGACAGGGGGCTACGAATGAGCAGTTCTTC
CASGLGQGATNEQFF
>.|TRBJ1-1|TRBV29-1
TGCAGCACCTACAGGGTGCAGACTGAAGCTTTCTTT
CSTYRVQTEAFF